Below, 21 T cell receptor beta chains from the same sample are listed, as sequenced in a study of OX40 agonist ivuxolimab in advanced cancers. Data came from immunoSEQ multiplex PCR; TCRdb stores just in-frame clones and leaves some out. The sample contains about 80,000 clones, around 80% of which appear only once. The sequencing used CD4+ or CD8+ T cells sorted from blood, collected in a trial of the OX40 agonist ivuxolimab. Every receptor here comes from an adult with an advanced solid tumor such as melanoma, head and neck, liver or kidney cancer.

This rearrangement joins TRBV27 to TRBJ2-1; D gene uncertain. The length of the CDR3 is 16 residues. Germline lookup yields CDR1 MNHEY and CDR2 SMNVEV (reference sequence). Trimming left V 0 bases short and J 4 bases short, with 13 bases between. CDR3 in amino acids: CASSLSDGFVYNEQFF. The CDR3 DNA reads TGTGCCAGCAGTTTATCGGACGGCTTTGTGTACAATGAGCAGTTCTTC.

The chain joins TRBV19 to TRBJ1-2; 9 nucleotides align to TRBD1. The germline CDR1 and CDR2 sequences are LNHDA and SQIVND (reference sequence). Trimming cost V 6 bases and J 12 bases; bases outside gene matches: 14. The CDR3 loop spans 14 amino acids. This chain's CDR3 is CASREAGTGRRHTF. The CDR3 nucleotides read TGTGCCAGTAGGGAAGCTGGGACAGGGCGCCGCCACACCTTC.

J is TRBJ1-2 and V is TRBV6-5; tentative D call: TRBD1 (5 bases). V lost 3 bases, J lost 6 bases, and 11 bases lay in between. Germline-derived CDR1 and CDR2 are MNHEY and SVGAGI. CDR3 size: 13 residues. The CDR3 DNA reads TGTGCCAGCAGTTATGTGGCAGGGAATGGCTACACCTTC. It is translated as CASSYVAGNGYTF.

The chain is built from TRBV7-3 and TRBJ2-6; D may be TRBD1 (5 bases). The CDR3 is made up of 18 amino acids. Germline loops: CDR1 SGHTA, CDR2 FQGTGA. Trimming took off 4 bases at V and 5 bases at J, with 21 bases between the two ends. For the CDR3, the DNA is TGTGCCAGCAGCTATCTTACAGGCTTACAAAGTCGGGCCAACGTCCTGACTTTC. Translation gives CASSYLTGLQSRANVLTF.

This rearrangement joins TRBV7-2 to TRBJ2-7; possibly TRBD2 for D (6 bases). Trimming removed 6 bases at V and 4 bases at J, with 16 bases between. CDR3 size: 14 residues. Germline-derived CDR1 and CDR2 are SGHTA and FQGNSA. The CDR3 protein is CASSHSGIQYEQYF. The CDR3, as DNA: TGTGCCAGCAGTCATAGCGGAATCCAATACGAGCAGTACTTC. The entire variable domain, with the rest obtained from reference TRBV7-2 and TRBJ2-7, is as follows: GAGVSQSPSNKVTEKGKDVELRCDPISGHTALYWYRQSLGQGLEFLIYFQGNSAPDKSGLPSDRFSAERTGGSVSTLTIQRTQQEDSAVYLCASSHSGIQYEQYFGPGTRLTVT.

The V call is TRBV5-1, the J call TRBJ1-3; 9 nucleotides agree with TRBD1. The J segment lost 3 bases and the V segment lost 3 bases, leaving 16 bases of the junction unmatched. Per the germline V gene, CDR1 is SGHRS and CDR2 is YFSETQ. This CDR3 comprises 19 residues. The CDR3 nucleotides are TGCGCCAGCAGCTCCTCCCCCGGGACAGGGCCCGACCTTGGAAACACCATATATTTT. It translates to CASSSSPGTGPDLGNTIYF.

J is TRBJ1-5 and V is TRBV7-2; D perhaps matches TRBD1 (5 bases). Deletions cut 5 bases from V and 3 bases from J, with 17 bases between. Germline V CDR1 and CDR2: SGHTA, FQGNSA. The CDR3 has 16 residues. CDR3 region: CASSPQGMGTNQPQHF. The CDR3 nucleotides read TGTGCCAGCAGCCCGCAAGGCATGGGGACCAATCAGCCCCAGCATTTT.

CDR3 amino acids: CASSRTSGQETQYF. Here the CDR3 DNA reads TGTGCCAGCAGCCGGACTAGCGGGCAGGAGACCCAGTACTTC. The chain uses TRBV7-8 and TRBJ2-5, with 11 bases identical to TRBD2. This CDR3 contains 14 residues. V was pared by 5 bases and J by 5 bases, with 4 bases of the junction left unmatched. CDR1 and CDR2 from the germline V gene are SGHVS and FQNEAQ.

The chain employs TRBV5-1 and TRBJ1-2; 7 bases map to TRBD1. The V gene end was trimmed by 1 base and the J gene end by 3 bases; junction bases not matched to a gene: 6. Germline-derived CDR1 and CDR2 are SGHRS and YFSETQ. The CDR3 is 15 amino acids. The CDR3: CASSLTGQAYYGYTF. CDR3 DNA: TGCGCCAGCAGCTTGACCGGACAGGCCTACTATGGCTACACCTTC.

The rearrangement joins TRBV4-1 to TRBJ1-6; 7 nucleotides line up with TRBD1. Trimming cost V 0 bases and J 7 bases; bases outside gene matches: 6. Per the germline V gene, CDR1 is MGHRA and CDR2 is YSYEKL. CDR3 length: 16 residues. CDR3 region: CASSQESARGNSPLHF. CDR3 coding DNA: TGCGCCAGCAGCCAAGAGTCGGCCAGGGGGAATTCACCCCTCCACTTT.

The chain is built from TRBV11-2 and TRBJ2-7; 8 bases align to TRBD2. The CDR3 loop spans 15 amino acids. Per germline, CDR1 SGHAT and CDR2 FQNNGV. The trim removed 3 bases at V and 3 bases at J, leaving 7 bases unmatched. This CDR3 is CASSLEAGAVYEQYF. In nucleotides, the CDR3 is TGTGCCAGCAGCTTGGAAGCGGGAGCGGTCTACGAGCAGTACTTC.

This rearrangement joins TRBV7-9 to TRBJ2-5, with D maybe TRBD1 (6 bases). This CDR3 has 15 amino acids. V was trimmed by 1 base and J by 5 bases, leaving 14 bases between them. CDR1 and CDR2 (germline): SEHNR, FQNEAQ (reference sequence). The CDR3 nucleotides are TGTGCCAGCAGCTTAGACGGACAGACGGCGGAGACCCAGTACTTC. Translation gives CASSLDGQTAETQYF.

A note on this clone: Its ends do not fully match the called genes, so a read error is possible. The V call is TRBV15, the J call TRBJ2-1, with D possibly being TRBD1 (7 bases). The V gene's germline CDR1 is LNHNV and CDR2 YYDKDF (reference sequence). This CDR3 is 12 amino acids long. This chain's CDR3 is CATSRDQGGFVF. Written as DNA, the CDR3 is TGTGCCACCAGCAGAGATCAGGGGGGCTTTGTCTTC.

This clone was counted between two and nine times. This sequence joins TRBV6-6 and TRBJ1-1; D remains ambiguous. This CDR3 is built from 15 residues. The V end was cut by 1 base, the J end by 11 bases, with 20 bases between. Germline CDR1 MNHNY, CDR2 SVGAGI (reference sequence). For the CDR3, the DNA is TGTGCCAGCAGTTACTTTCCAGAAGAACTGAACGGGGCTTTCTTT. It translates to CASSYFPEELNGAFF.

The CDR3 reads CASSLRQGTTEAFF. CDR3 nucleotide sequence: TGCGCCAGCAGCCTACGACAGGGTACCACTGAAGCTTTCTTT. The gene calls are TRBV4-1 and TRBJ1-1, with 7 positions matching TRBD1. The V gene end was trimmed by 4 bases and the J gene end by 4 bases; junction bases not matched to a gene: 6. This CDR3 has 14 amino acids. CDR1 is MGHRA, CDR2 YSYEKL, per germline.

This clone was picked up a small number of times. This chain uses TRBV13 with TRBJ1-3; D gene ambiguous. Germline lookup yields CDR1 PRHDT and CDR2 FYEKMQ (reference sequence). This CDR3 spans 16 amino acids. With 5 bases removed from V and 4 bases from J, the gap between germline ends came to 18 bases. The CDR3 protein is CASSATVHASGNTIYF. In DNA, the CDR3 is TGTGCCAGCAGCGCGACGGTACACGCCTCGGGAAACACCATATATTTT.

This clone was recorded many times. The rearrangement links TRBV2 to TRBJ2-1; TRBD1 might be the D (6 bases). The V gene lost 7 bases and the J gene lost 2 bases, with 12 bases spanning the gap. Looked up from germline, CDR1 is SNHLY and CDR2 is FYNNEI. This CDR3 spans 14 amino acids. The CDR3 DNA is TGTGCCAGCATCGAGCAGGGGCCCTACAATGAGCAGTTCTTC. This codes for CASIEQGPYNEQFF.

The chain joins TRBV5-5 to TRBJ1-4; the match to TRBD1 covers 7 bases. CDR1 is SGHKS and CDR2 is YYEKEE in the germline V gene (reference sequence). Trimming cost V 3 bases and J 8 bases; bases outside gene matches: 7. The CDR3 has 14 residues. The CDR3 here is CASSSMTGWEKLFF. The CDR3 region has the DNA TGTGCCAGCAGCTCGATGACAGGGTGGGAAAAACTGTTTTTT.

This clone came up once. The chain combines TRBV5-4 with TRBJ1-1; D ambiguous. The CDR3 is 14 amino acids. CDR1 is SGHNT and CDR2 is YYREEE in the germline V gene (reference sequence). Trimming shortened V by 0 bases and J by 1 base, and 7 bases separated the two germline ends. CDR3 nucleotide sequence: TGTGCCAGCAGCTTGGGTAATACGAACACTGAAGCTTTCTTT. It is translated as CASSLGNTNTEAFF.

This chain uses TRBV5-8 with TRBJ2-2; D not certain. Trimming shortened V by 1 base and J by 7 bases, and 2 bases separated the two germline ends. Germline assignment: CDR1 SGHTS and CDR2 YDEGEE. The CDR3 loop spans 11 amino acids. CDR3 DNA sequence: TGTGCCAGCAGCTTGCTCGGGGAGCTGTTTTTT. It yields the protein CASSLLGELFF. Drawing the rest from reference TRBV5-8 and TRBJ2-2, the complete variable domain is EAGVTQSPTHLIKTRGQQATLRCSPISGHTSVYWYQQALGLGLQFLLWYDEGEERNRGNFPPRFSGRQFPNYSSELNVNALELEDSALYLCASSLLGELFFGEGSRLTVL.

The chain carries TRBV6-6 and TRBJ2-7; TRBD2 matches 10 bases. This CDR3 comprises 16 residues. J gave up 2 bases and V 6 bases, and 10 bases lay outside the gene matches. CDR1 is MNHNY, CDR2 SVGAGI, per germline (reference sequence). CDR3 in amino acids: CASRKILAGTTYEQYF. The DNA for the CDR3 is TGTGCCAGCAGAAAGATACTAGCGGGAACAACCTACGAGCAGTACTTC.